This TCR beta chain was captured in a study of lymphopenia after photon versus proton radiotherapy. General study findings and limits: Only patients who died were analyzed for survival; proton advantage is unproven. Post-nadir diversity loss with photons came from oligoclonal expansion, particularly CD8+ Temra cells. Post-nadir TCR diversity decline inversely tracked overall survival among those who died. Photon-treated patients lost naive T cells and TCR diversity; proton-treated stayed stable.

Data came from immunoSEQ multiplex PCR; TCRdb stores just in-frame clones and leaves some out. Of approximately 24,000 clones listed, 84% are singletons. As to this clone: Its cognate antigen is unknown.

The CDR3 has 16 residues. Per the germline V gene, CDR1 is GTSNPN and CDR2 is SVGIG (reference sequence). V shed 0 bases, J shed 11 bases, and the junction held 10 bases outside the gene matches. This sequence joins TRBV30 and TRBJ2-1; 13 bases agree with TRBD2. The input for sequencing was peripheral blood, taken from a patient treated with photon-based radiotherapy. This clonotype originated in a man between 40 and 49 years old with gastric cancer. CDR3: CAWSVLTSGGGEKQFF. The CDR3, as DNA: TGTGCCTGGAGTGTACTTACTAGCGGGGGGGGAGAGAAGCAGTTCTTC.